This TCR beta chain was sequenced in a study of blood T cell repertoires in COVID-19 (dated by TCRdb to 2020 to 2021). The study in broad terms: The collaborator samples originated in the United States, Italy and Spain and spanned the acute and convalescent phases of COVID-19. The material from the prospective study consisted of cDNA or gDNA derived from T cells, B-cell-depleted T cells, or PBMCs. Subjects who had been exposed to COVID-19, were actively infected with it, or had recovered from it provided the deeply sampled blood TCRbeta repertoires that made up the dataset. The repertoires were released in a freely available public database intended as a resource for research on the immune response to SARS-CoV-2. Samples were obtained from the ongoing ImmuneRACE study (first 160 participants) and from 1,254 subjects provided by 6 global collaborators. A de-identified subject ID, COVID-19 status, age in years and sex were almost always included in the sample metadata. Where available, HLA class I and class II types were taken from metadata supplied by the sample provider and were not determined by assay-based typing. The paper as a whole reports these results and caveats: The quantity of clinical and demographic metadata differed by source and by participant and was supplied without curation.

The germline V gene (reference sequence) gives CDR1 as DFQATT and CDR2 as SNEGSKA. V and J lose 6 bases and 0 bases, and a span of 3 bases separates them. The CDR3 runs 11 amino acids, cysteine and phenylalanine included. Only the CDR3 DNA is retained, 33 bases long and in frame from the first base. The immunoSEQ Assay, a bias-controlled multiplex PCR, was used to amplify TCRbeta CDR3 regions from genomic DNA. On the study's bioinformatics: Nucleated cell counts per sample were estimated from amplification of reference gene primers within the assay. Sequence reads were collapsed and filtered to measure the absolute abundance of every unique TCRbeta CDR3 rearrangement. For each sample, productive Simpson clonality was calculated as the square root of Simpson's diversity index over productive rearrangements. Entries here come from immuneACCESS through TCRdb and include only in-frame sequences with V and J called. Some clones fail to appear in such tables; in the studies checked, an unresolved V gene covers under half of the shortfall, and the cause of the remainder is unknown. The DNA gave D and trimming, while V, J and clone size come from that table. The sample profile shows a few hundred thousand clones; roughly nine tenths of them were found once. Together, the top ten hold approximately 1% of the sample.

In the prospective study, participants were 18 to 89 years old, resided in about two dozen geographic areas of the United States, and were enrolled through a virtual design. Cohort assignment in the prospective study relied on participant-reported clinical history from a screening survey and a study questionnaire. ImmuneRACE Cohort 3 recovered participants were defined by two consecutive negative NP/OP PCR tests, healthcare professional clearance, or symptom resolution. In the prospective study, mobile phlebotomists collected whole blood, serum and a nasopharyngeal or oropharyngeal swab from each participant. Over an approximately 2-month period, participants in the prospective study had the option of providing additional blood draws and questionnaires. Before DNA extraction, prospective study blood samples were shipped either frozen or at room temperature. In regard to this clone: Its antigen is currently not known. No clone much larger than this one lies a single base away; base qualities are absent.

The chain is assembled from TRBV20-1 and TRBJ1-3; too little of a D gene remains to name it. The TCR was taken from a woman aged 30 to 39 who had recovered from COVID-19. Sequencing was performed on PBMCs or T cells enriched from blood (not recorded which). DNA sequence: TGCAGTGCCTCCTCTGGAAACACCATATATTTT. The translation is CSASSGNTIYF.